One T cell receptor beta chain is described in this entry. Its specificity is unknown. The V end was cut by 0 bases, the J end by 3 bases, with 11 bases between. Germline CDR1 reads SGHVS; CDR2 reads FNYEAQ. CDR3 size: 15 residues. These data come from a study of cytomegalovirus exposure and HLA in healthy donors. As for the study in general: The same platform as the approximately 700 first-cohort repertoires was used for the 95 to 150 validation repertoires, a later analysis reported.

This table comes from immunoSEQ multiplex PCR, and its TCRdb copy is limited to in-frame clones, with some not included. Of about 140,000 clones listed, just under 85% are singletons. Study-level points and caveats: There were about 160 TCR beta chains listed as cytomegalovirus-associated.

J is TRBJ1-2 and V is TRBV7-6; possibly TRBD1 for D (5 bases). The TCR originated in a woman in her twenties or thirties in good health and CMV-seronegative. Sequencing was done on a sample of PBMCs. Here the CDR3 reads CASSLAGHPDYGYTF. CDR3 DNA: TGTGCCAGCAGCTTAGCCGGACACCCCGACTATGGCTACACCTTC.